The 14 T cell receptor beta chains listed next were all sequenced from one sample in a study of naive and memory T cell subsets. Two oligonucleotides, mixed equimolar, formed the beta constant-region primer covering TRBC1 and TRBC2. From the UMI-ligation and nested PCR reads, TCRdb called clonotypes with MiXCR, one entry per CDR3 protein. The table records around 31,000 distinct CDR3 sequences, roughly a tenth of them present only once. Material: effector memory CD4+ T cells from blood. Subset denoted: effector memory, CD45RA- CD27-. These receptor sequences come from a human donor in good health.

In its sample, this clonotype was seen a few times. CDR3 coding DNA: TGTGCCAGCAGTTTAACAGGGGCTAGCAATCAGCCCCAGCATTTT. Encoded protein: CASSLTGASNQPQHF. This chain joins TRBV28 and TRBJ1-5; TRBD1 aligns across 7 bases. CDR3 length: 15 residues. Trimming removed 2 bases from V and 0 bases from J; junction bases left unmatched: 1. Per germline, CDR1 MDHEN and CDR2 SYDVKM.

This clonotype occurred a few times. The rearrangement links TRBV7-7 to TRBJ2-1, with 9 bases lining up with TRBD2. Per germline, CDR1 SSHAT and CDR2 FNYEAQ (reference sequence). V lost 2 bases to trimming and J lost 1 base; unmatched junction nucleotides: 0. This CDR3 contains 15 residues. The CDR3 coding sequence is TGTGCCAGCAGCTTAAGCGGGGGGTCCTACAATGAGCAGTTCTTC. It specifies CASSLSGGSYNEQFF.

This clonotype is medium-sized by share. The V gene is TRBV6-5, the J gene TRBJ1-2; 9 bases match TRBD1. Trimming took 5 bases from V and 8 from J; bases not matched to a gene: 6. The CDR3 totals 13 residues. Germline CDR1 MNHEY, CDR2 SVGAGI. DNA of the CDR3: TGTGCCAGCAGTCAACAGGGGGCGGCCGGCTACACCTTC. Amino acid sequence: CASSQQGAAGYTF.

This clonotype was observed at least ten times. The J gene is TRBJ2-3, the V gene TRBV18; perhaps TRBD2 as D (6 bases). The CDR3 totals 17 residues. Germline CDR1 and CDR2: KGHSH and LQKENI. V shed 0 bases and J shed 4 bases, with 17 bases lying between them. The CDR3 DNA reads TGTGCCAGCTCACCACCCACAACAAACTGGGAGGCAGATACGCAGTATTTT. This encodes CASSPPTTNWEADTQYF.

J is TRBJ2-1 and V is TRBV10-3; 10 nucleotides match TRBD2. Trimming removed 3 bases from V and 8 bases from J; junction bases left unmatched: 7. Looked up from germline, CDR1 is ENHRY and CDR2 is SYGVKD. This CDR3 is 15 amino acids long. The CDR3 sequence: CAISDLAGVRDEQFF. The CDR3 DNA is TGTGCCATCAGTGACCTAGCGGGAGTGAGGGATGAGCAGTTCTTC.

V is TRBV28 and J is TRBJ2-7; D possibly uses TRBD1 or TRBD2 (5 bases each). CDR1 is MDHEN and CDR2 is SYDVKM in the germline V gene. Trimming removed 6 bases at V and 3 bases at J, with 18 bases between. The CDR3 is 15 amino acids. The DNA for the CDR3 is TGTGCCAGCAGGGTCCTCCTTGGGGGTATCTACGAGCAGTACTTC. Amino acids: CASRVLLGGIYEQYF.

This clonotype was recorded a few times. This chain links TRBV4-1 with TRBJ1-2; D is unresolved. The CDR3 consists of 16 residues. The V and J ends lost 1 base and 6 bases respectively, with 18 bases between them. Germline V lookup: CDR1 MGHRA, CDR2 YSYEKL. CDR3 DNA: TGCGCCAGCAGCCAAGCCTCTTCGGGCCTAATTCATGGCTACACCTTC. It encodes CASSQASSGLIHGYTF.

By proportion, this clonotype is medium-sized (0.01 to 0.1%). The CDR3 sequence is CASSPGSSSGNTIYF. Written as DNA, the CDR3 is TGTGCCAGCTCACCAGGCAGCAGCTCTGGAAACACCATATATTTT. This chain joins TRBV18 and TRBJ1-3, with D unresolved. Germline loops: CDR1 KGHSH, CDR2 LQKENI. Trimming removed 2 bases from V and 0 bases from J, with 8 bases in between. CDR3 length equals 15 residues.

The J gene is TRBJ1-1, the V gene TRBV7-8; D ambiguous. This CDR3 region has 11 residues. V was pared by 5 bases and J by 4 bases, with 5 bases between. Germline V gene lookup returns CDR1 SGHVS and CDR2 FQNEAQ. CDR3 amino acids: CASSERTEAFF. The CDR3 DNA reads TGTGCCAGCAGCGAGCGCACTGAAGCTTTCTTT.

This clonotype has at least ten counts. This chain joins TRBV18 and TRBJ2-7, with D possibly being TRBD1 or TRBD2 (7 bases each). CDR3 length equals 17 residues. Trimming cost V 0 bases and J 3 bases, with 18 bases left between them. Per germline, CDR1 KGHSH and CDR2 LQKENI. The CDR3 nucleotides read TGTGCCAGCTCACCACCCGGGGGAGGGGGCCCCATCTACGAGCAGTACTTC. This sequence encodes CASSPPGGGGPIYEQYF.

This clonotype was observed many times. The V and J genes are TRBV6-1 and TRBJ2-5; no clear D. V shed 4 bases and J shed 4 bases, with 19 bases lying between them. The length of the CDR3 is 16 residues. Germline V gene data show CDR1 as MNHNS and CDR2 as SASEGT. CDR3 amino acids: CASSAQRPSMGETQYF. CDR3 DNA: TGTGCCAGCAGTGCCCAACGGCCATCAATGGGAGAGACCCAGTACTTC.

This clonotype turned up a few times. The chain couples TRBV3-1 to TRBJ1-5, with D possibly matching TRBD1 (5 bases). Germline values: CDR1 LGHDT, CDR2 YNNKEL (reference sequence). Deletions cut 4 bases from V and 8 bases from J, with 24 bases between. This CDR3 is 17 amino acids long. The CDR3 nucleotides read TGTGCCAGCAGCCGTGGGGTGGGACCGGGAGGTATTGAGCCCCAGCATTTT. Protein: CASSRGVGPGGIEPQHF.

The J gene is TRBJ1-2, the V gene TRBV10-2; D might be TRBD1 (6 bases). The CDR3 covers 14 residues. V gave up 4 bases and J gave up 6 bases, with 15 bases separating them. The germline gives CDR1 WSHSY, CDR2 SAAADI. DNA for the CDR3: TGCGCCAGCAGTGCCGCAGGGGCACGGGATGGCTACACCTTC. This encodes CASSAAGARDGYTF.

At least ten counts were recorded for this clonotype. The chain carries TRBV4-3 and TRBJ2-5, with 9 positions matching TRBD2. With 1 base clipped from V and 2 bases from J, the junction kept 5 bases outside the gene matches. This CDR3 is 16 amino acids long. Germline assignment: CDR1 LGHNA and CDR2 YSLEER. The CDR3 DNA reads TGCGCCAGCAGCCAAGTAGCGGGAGAAGCACAAGAGACCCAGTACTTC. This encodes CASSQVAGEAQETQYF.